This T cell receptor beta chain came from a study of T cells in Graves' hyperthyroidism and ophthalmopathy. There were TCR beta CDR3 regions amplified from RNA transcripts. Carried out on the TCR CDR3, a first-round RT-PCR used the HTBI primer set. Via MiXCR, TCRdb re-called the multiplex PCR reads, giving one row per CDR3 protein. The sample lists hundreds of thousands of distinct CDR3 sequences, around 14% seen once, with more than 4.5% in the top ten. V was pared by 6 bases and J by 5 bases, with 22 bases between. This CDR3 region has 15 residues. Per the germline V gene, CDR1 is DFQATT and CDR2 is SNEGSKA (reference sequence). Hyperthyroidism in the patients, aged 18 to 65, was newly diagnosed and under 2 months in duration. Reasons for excluding patients were uncontrolled infection, other autoimmune disease, pregnancy or lactation.

Specimen: blood. V is TRBV20-1 and J is TRBJ1-2; D call uncertain. The sequence was collected from a woman in her twenties or thirties with Graves' hyperthyroidism that later progressed to Graves' ophthalmopathy. The CDR3: CSAPRRGKKVYGYTF. The CDR3, as DNA: TGCAGTGCCCCTCGGCGGGGTAAAAAGGTTTATGGCTACACCTTC.